The next 4 T cell receptor beta chains were all read from a single sample in a study of shared clonotypes between healthy human individuals (dated by TCRdb to 2018 to 2021). The library was prepared using the immunoSEQ multiplex PCR assay. The clones in this table, taken by TCRdb from immuneACCESS, are in-frame only. Not every clone is retained; where verified, under half of the shortfall comes from an unresolved V gene, and the cause of the rest is unknown. In this sample the table shows about 960,000 clones, roughly 72% of which occur a single time. About 1.5% of the sample comes from the top ten. The sequencing input was memory CD4+ T cells sorted from blood. Taken with the paper, the label for cell subset or site translates to: CD45RA-negative fraction. The receptors originated from a man aged 18-30 years in good health.

This chain links TRBV11-3 with TRBJ1-1; 9 nucleotides match TRBD1. The CDR3 runs 14 residues. Germline assignment: CDR1 SGHNT and CDR2 YENEEA. Trimming cost V 4 bases and J 6 bases; bases outside gene matches: 6. The CDR3 bases are TGTGCCAGCAGCTCACAGGGGGCGCTCGCTGAAGCTTTCTTT. Translation gives CASSSQGALAEAFF.

This clone was picked up a small number of times. The chain has TRBV29-1 and TRBJ1-3, with D hard to call. The CDR3 is 10 amino acids. Germline V gene data show CDR1 as SQVTM and CDR2 as ANQGSEA. Trimming removed 7 bases at V and 4 bases at J, with 5 bases between. The CDR3 DNA reads as TGCAGCGCCCAAGGAAACACCATATATTTT. The encoded protein is CSAQGNTIYF.

This clone was found a few times. The chain links TRBV11-2 to TRBJ2-7, with D uncertain. Germline loops: CDR1 SGHAT, CDR2 FQNNGV. Trimming took 4 bases from V and 2 from J, leaving 6 bases between them. CDR3 length: 12 residues. CDR3 sequence: CASSSNAYEQYF. As DNA, the CDR3 is TGTGCCAGCAGCTCGAACGCCTACGAGCAGTACTTC.

V and J are TRBV27 and TRBJ2-1, with D hard to call. The germline CDR1 and CDR2 sequences are MNHEY and SMNVEV (reference sequence). The V and J ends lost 4 bases and 9 bases respectively, with 19 bases between them. The CDR3 is 15 residues long. CDR3 bases: TGTGCCAGCAGTTCACCGCCCCTAGGGCTTTCTGAGCAGTTCTTC. Translation: CASSSPPLGLSEQFF.